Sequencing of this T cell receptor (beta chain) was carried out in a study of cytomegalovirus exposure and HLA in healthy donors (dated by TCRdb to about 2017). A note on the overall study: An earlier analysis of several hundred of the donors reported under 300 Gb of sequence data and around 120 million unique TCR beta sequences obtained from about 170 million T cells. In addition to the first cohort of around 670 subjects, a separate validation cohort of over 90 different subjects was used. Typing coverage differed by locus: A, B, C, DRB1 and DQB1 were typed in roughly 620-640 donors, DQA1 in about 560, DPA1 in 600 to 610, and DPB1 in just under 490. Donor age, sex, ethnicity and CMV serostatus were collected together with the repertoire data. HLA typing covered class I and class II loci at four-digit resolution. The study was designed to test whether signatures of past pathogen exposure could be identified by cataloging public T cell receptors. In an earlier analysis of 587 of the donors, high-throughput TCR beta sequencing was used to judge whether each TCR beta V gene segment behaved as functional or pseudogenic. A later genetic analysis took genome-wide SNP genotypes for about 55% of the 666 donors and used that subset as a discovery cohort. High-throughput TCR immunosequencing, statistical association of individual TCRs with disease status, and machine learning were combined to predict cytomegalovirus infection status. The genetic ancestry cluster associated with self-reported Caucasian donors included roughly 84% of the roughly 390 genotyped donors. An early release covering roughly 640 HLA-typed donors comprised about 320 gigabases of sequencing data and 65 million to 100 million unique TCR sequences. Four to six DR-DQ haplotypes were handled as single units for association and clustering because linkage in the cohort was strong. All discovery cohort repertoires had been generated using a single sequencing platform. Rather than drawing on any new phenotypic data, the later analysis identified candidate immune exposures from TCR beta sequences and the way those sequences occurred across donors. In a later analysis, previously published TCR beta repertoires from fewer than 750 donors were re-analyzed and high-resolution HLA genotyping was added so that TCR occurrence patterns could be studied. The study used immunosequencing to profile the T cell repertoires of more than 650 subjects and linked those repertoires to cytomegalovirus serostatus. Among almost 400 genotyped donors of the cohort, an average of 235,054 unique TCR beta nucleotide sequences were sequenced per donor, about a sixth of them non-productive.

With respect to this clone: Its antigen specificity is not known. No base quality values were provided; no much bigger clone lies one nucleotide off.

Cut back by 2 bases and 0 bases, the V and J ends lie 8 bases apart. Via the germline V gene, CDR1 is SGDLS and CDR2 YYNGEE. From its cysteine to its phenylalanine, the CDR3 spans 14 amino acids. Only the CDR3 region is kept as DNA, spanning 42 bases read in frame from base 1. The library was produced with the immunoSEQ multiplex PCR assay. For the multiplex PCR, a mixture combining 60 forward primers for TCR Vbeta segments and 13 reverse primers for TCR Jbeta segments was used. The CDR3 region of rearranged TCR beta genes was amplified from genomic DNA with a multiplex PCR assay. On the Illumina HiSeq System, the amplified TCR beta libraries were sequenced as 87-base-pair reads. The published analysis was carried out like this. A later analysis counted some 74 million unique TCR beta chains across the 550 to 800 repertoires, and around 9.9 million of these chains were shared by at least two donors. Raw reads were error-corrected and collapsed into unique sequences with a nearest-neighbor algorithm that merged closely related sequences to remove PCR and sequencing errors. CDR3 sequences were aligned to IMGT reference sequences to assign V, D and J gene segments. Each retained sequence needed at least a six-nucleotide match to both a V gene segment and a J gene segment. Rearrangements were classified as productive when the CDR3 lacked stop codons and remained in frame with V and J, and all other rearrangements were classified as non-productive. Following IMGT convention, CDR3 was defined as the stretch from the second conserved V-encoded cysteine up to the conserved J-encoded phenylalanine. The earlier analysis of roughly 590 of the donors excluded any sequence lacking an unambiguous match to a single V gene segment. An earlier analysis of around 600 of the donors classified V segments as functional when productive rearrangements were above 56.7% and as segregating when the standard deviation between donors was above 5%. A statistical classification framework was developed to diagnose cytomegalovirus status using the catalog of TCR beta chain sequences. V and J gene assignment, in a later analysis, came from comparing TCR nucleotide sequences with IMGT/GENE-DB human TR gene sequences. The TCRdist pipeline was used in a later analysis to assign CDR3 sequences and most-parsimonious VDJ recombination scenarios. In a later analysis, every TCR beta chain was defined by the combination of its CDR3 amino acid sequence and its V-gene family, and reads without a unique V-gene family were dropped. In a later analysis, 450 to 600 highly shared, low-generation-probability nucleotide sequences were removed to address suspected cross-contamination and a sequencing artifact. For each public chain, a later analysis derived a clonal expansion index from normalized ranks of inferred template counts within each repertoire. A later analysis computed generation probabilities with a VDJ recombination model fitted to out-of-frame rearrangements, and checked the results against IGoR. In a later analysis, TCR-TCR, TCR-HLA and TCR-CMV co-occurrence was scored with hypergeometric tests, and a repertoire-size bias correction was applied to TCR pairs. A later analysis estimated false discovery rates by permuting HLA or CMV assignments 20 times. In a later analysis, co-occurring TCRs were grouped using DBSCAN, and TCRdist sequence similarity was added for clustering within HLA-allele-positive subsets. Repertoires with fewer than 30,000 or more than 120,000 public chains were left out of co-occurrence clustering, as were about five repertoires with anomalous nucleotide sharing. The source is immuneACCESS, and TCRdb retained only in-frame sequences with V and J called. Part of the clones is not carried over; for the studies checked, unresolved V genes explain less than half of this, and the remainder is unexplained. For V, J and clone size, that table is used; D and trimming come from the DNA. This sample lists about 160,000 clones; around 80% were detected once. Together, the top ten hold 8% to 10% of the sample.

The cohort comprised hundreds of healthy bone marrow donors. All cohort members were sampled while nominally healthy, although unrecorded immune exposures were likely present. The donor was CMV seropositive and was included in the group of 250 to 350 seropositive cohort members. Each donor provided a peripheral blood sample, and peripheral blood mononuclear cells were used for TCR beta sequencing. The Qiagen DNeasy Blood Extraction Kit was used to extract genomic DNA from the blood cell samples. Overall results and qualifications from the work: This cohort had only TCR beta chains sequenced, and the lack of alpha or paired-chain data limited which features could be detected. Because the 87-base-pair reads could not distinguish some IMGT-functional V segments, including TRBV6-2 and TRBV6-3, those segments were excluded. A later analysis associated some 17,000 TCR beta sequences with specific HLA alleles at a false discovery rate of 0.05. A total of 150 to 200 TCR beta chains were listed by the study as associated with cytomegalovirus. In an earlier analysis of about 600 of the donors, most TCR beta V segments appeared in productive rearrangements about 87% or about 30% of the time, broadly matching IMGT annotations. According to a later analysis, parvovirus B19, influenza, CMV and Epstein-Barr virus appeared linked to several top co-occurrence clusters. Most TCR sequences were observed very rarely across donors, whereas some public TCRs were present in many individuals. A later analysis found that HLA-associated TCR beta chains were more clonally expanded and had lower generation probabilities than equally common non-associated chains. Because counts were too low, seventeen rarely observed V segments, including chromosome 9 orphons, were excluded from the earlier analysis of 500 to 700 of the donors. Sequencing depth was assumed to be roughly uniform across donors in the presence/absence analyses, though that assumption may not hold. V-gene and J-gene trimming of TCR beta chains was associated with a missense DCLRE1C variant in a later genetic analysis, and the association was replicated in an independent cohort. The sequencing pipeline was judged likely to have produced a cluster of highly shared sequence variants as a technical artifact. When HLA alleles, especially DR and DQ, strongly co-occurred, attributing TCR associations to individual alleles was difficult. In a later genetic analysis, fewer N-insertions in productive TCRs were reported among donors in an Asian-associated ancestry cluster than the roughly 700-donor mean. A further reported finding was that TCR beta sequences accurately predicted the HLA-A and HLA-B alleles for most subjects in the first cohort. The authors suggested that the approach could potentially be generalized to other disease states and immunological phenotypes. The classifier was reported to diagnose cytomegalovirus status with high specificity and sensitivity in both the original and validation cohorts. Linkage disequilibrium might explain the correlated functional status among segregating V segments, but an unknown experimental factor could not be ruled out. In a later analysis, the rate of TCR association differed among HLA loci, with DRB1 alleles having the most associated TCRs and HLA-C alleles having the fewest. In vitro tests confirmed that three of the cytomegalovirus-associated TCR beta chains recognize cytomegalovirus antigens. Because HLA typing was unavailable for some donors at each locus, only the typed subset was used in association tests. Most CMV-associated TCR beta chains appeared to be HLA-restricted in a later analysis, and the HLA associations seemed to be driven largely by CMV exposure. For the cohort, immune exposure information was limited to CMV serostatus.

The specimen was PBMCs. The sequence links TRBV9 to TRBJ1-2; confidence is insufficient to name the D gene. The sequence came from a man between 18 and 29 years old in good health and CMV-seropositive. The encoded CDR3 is CASSVASANYGYTF. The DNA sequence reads TGTGCCAGCAGCGTGGCATCAGCTAACTATGGCTACACCTTC.